A single sample is the source of the 30 T cell receptor beta chains below, sequenced in a study of cytomegalovirus exposure and HLA in healthy donors. Researchers ran the PCR with 60 Vbeta and 13 Jbeta primers. The data were produced by immunoSEQ multiplex PCR, yet TCRdb's version contains in-frame clones alone and is incomplete. This sample has some 150,000 clones, with roughly 80% found just once. Sequencing was performed on PBMCs. The receptor set was obtained from a man under 40 in good health and CMV-seropositive.

This clone came up once. The rearrangement uses TRBV25-1 and TRBJ2-7; no definite D call. Deletions cut 2 bases from V and 7 bases from J, with 3 bases between. Germline V gene sequence: CDR1 MGHDK, CDR2 SYGVNS. This CDR3 is built from 10 residues. CDR3 sequence reads: CASSETEQYF. As DNA, the CDR3 is TGTGCCAGCAGTGAAACAGAGCAGTACTTC.

V usage is TRBV5-1 and J usage is TRBJ2-2, with 10 bases matching TRBD1. Germline trimming cut 4 bases from V and 3 bases from J; bases unmatched to any gene: 6. CDR3 size: 16 residues. Germline lookup yields CDR1 SGHRS and CDR2 YFSETQ. In DNA form, the CDR3 reads TGCGCCAGCAGCGAACGGACAGGGGGAGACACCGGGGAGCTGTTTTTT. Its translation is CASSERTGGDTGELFF.

This clone showed up just once. The chain recombines TRBV9 with TRBJ2-3; TRBD2 matches 10 bases. CDR1 and CDR2 from the germline V gene are SGDLS and YYNGEE. Trimming took 2 bases from V and 5 from J; bases not matched to a gene: 2. The CDR3 covers 14 residues. CDR3 sequence (DNA): TGTGCCAGCAGCGTTTTAGCGGGGGGAGATACGCAGTATTTT. It specifies CASSVLAGGDTQYF.

The gene calls are TRBV28 and TRBJ1-6; D unresolved. Deletions cut 3 bases from V and 7 bases from J, with 7 bases between. In germline, CDR1 is MDHEN, CDR2 SYDVKM. The CDR3 has 13 amino acids. The CDR3 spells CASSFTGNSPLHF. CDR3 sequence (DNA): TGTGCCAGCAGTTTTACGGGGAATTCACCCCTCCACTTT.

With respect to this clone: One end of the junction does not line up with germline, which may come from a read error. This chain uses TRBV4-3 with TRBJ1-2; TRBD1 might be the D (5 bases). Germline CDR1 and CDR2: LGHNA and YSLEER. The CDR3 is 15 amino acids. The CDR3 is CASSQVAGSDYVYTF. CDR3 DNA sequence: TGCGCCAGCAGCCAAGTAGCAGGGTCGGACTATGTCTACACCTTC.

The chain employs TRBV11-2 and TRBJ2-7; 9 bases match TRBD1. The CDR3 extends over 14 amino acids. Germline V gene sequence: CDR1 SGHAT, CDR2 FQNNGV. J lost 3 bases, V lost 5 bases, and 5 bases had no gene match. In DNA, the CDR3 is TGTGCCAGCAGCCTTACAGGGGGCGGCTACGAGCAGTACTTC. It is translated as CASSLTGGGYEQYF.

This clone has a single count. This chain links TRBV27 with TRBJ2-7; TRBD1 aligns across 7 bases. CDR1 is MNHEY and CDR2 is SMNVEV in the germline V gene (reference sequence). V was clipped by 5 bases and J by 3 bases; unmatched bases: 7. The CDR3 has 14 residues. CDR3 in DNA: TGTGCCAGCAGTCCCTATGGACAGGACTACGAGCAGTACTTC. Protein: CASSPYGQDYEQYF.

J is TRBJ2-4 and V is TRBV20-1; no clear D. This CDR3 contains 10 residues. V was clipped by 3 bases and J by 6 bases, with 3 bases between them. Per germline, CDR1 DFQATT and CDR2 SNEGSKA (reference sequence). The CDR3 region is CSASRNIQYF. The CDR3 nucleotides read TGCAGTGCTAGTCGAAACATTCAGTACTTC.

V gene TRBV6-6 combines with J gene TRBJ2-7; TRBD1 matches 8 bases. Germline V gene lookup returns CDR1 MNHNY and CDR2 SVGAGI (reference sequence). The CDR3 has 16 amino acids. V dropped 5 bases and J dropped 3; count of bases not matched to a gene: 12. The CDR3 nucleotides are TGTGCCAGCAGTCGAGTTGGACAGGGATATGACTACGAGCAGTACTTC. Its translation is CASSRVGQGYDYEQYF.

The V and J genes are TRBV7-9 and TRBJ2-3; tentatively, D is TRBD1 (6 bases). The CDR3 consists of 14 residues. Trimming took 9 bases from V and 3 from J, leaving 16 bases between them. The germline gives CDR1 SEHNR, CDR2 FQNEAQ (reference sequence). In DNA, the CDR3 is TGTGCCAGTCCCTCAGGGGAACAGACAGATACGCAGTATTTT. Encoded protein: CASPSGEQTDTQYF.

Worth noting for this clone: Compared with germline, one end of the junction differs, possibly owing to a read error. The V and J genes are TRBV28 and TRBJ2-7; 8 bases line up with TRBD2. From germline, CDR1 is MDHEN and CDR2 SYDVKM. The CDR3 runs 11 residues. CDR3 loop: CASYSRTSSHF. CDR3 in DNA: TGTGCCAGCTATTCCCGGACTAGCAGTCACTTC.

This chain uses TRBV11-2 with TRBJ2-5, with 8 bases fitting TRBD2. Germline V gives CDR1 SGHAT, CDR2 FQNNGV. V dropped 5 bases and J dropped 5; count of bases not matched to a gene: 10. The CDR3 covers 15 residues. The CDR3 coding sequence is TGTGCCAGCAGCGCCGGGAGGGTTCATGTGGAGACCCAGTACTTC. It yields the protein CASSAGRVHVETQYF.

This clone was recorded a few times. J is TRBJ2-2 and V is TRBV18; 10 bases line up with TRBD1. CDR1 KGHSH and CDR2 LQKENI come from the germline V gene. CDR3 size: 19 residues. V lost 3 bases to trimming and J lost 1 base; unmatched junction nucleotides: 11. In DNA form, the CDR3 reads TGTGCCAGCTCACCCGAAACTGGACAGGGGGGAAAGAACACCGGGGAGCTGTTTTTT. It yields the protein CASSPETGQGGKNTGELFF.

This clone appeared once. This chain joins TRBV28 and TRBJ2-7; D might be TRBD1 (6 bases). CDR1 is MDHEN and CDR2 is SYDVKM in the germline V gene. The length of the CDR3 is 17 residues. V was cut by 7 bases and J by 3 bases, with 25 bases left in between. The chain's CDR3 is CASTSSGRQGHHYEQYF. In nucleotides, the CDR3 is TGTGCCAGCACCTCTTCTGGCCGGCAGGGACACCACTACGAGCAGTACTTC.

V and J are TRBV6-4 and TRBJ1-6; 7 nucleotides align to TRBD1. Trimming at V came to 3 bases and at J to 7 bases, leaving 6 bases not matched to a gene. Germline V gene sequence: CDR1 MRHNA, CDR2 SNTAGT. The CDR3 runs 15 residues. The CDR3 DNA reads as TGTGCCAGCAGTGAAGGGCAGGGGGGAAATTCACCCCTCCACTTT. Its translation: CASSEGQGGNSPLHF.

J is TRBJ2-7 and V is TRBV2; 8 nucleotides agree with TRBD1. The CDR3 loop spans 14 amino acids. Germline-derived CDR1 and CDR2 are SNHLY and FYNNEI. The ends lost 7 bases at V and 3 bases at J; junction bases unmatched: 8. This chain's CDR3 is CASTFLGTGYEQYF. The CDR3 bases are TGTGCCAGCACCTTCTTGGGGACAGGCTACGAGCAGTACTTC.

The gene calls are TRBV18 and TRBJ2-1, with a weak D call TRBD2 (5 bases). The germline CDR1 and CDR2 sequences are KGHSH and LQKENI. V lost 3 bases to trimming and J lost 0 bases, with 6 bases between them. The CDR3 is made up of 14 amino acids. The chain's CDR3 is CASSPGGSYNEQFF. DNA for the CDR3: TGTGCCAGCTCACCCGGAGGCTCCTACAATGAGCAGTTCTTC.

The chain has TRBV19 and TRBJ2-2, with 10 bases aligning to TRBD2. The CDR3 is made up of 17 amino acids. V shed 3 bases and J 5 bases; nucleotides not matched to a gene: 9. The germline gives CDR1 LNHDA, CDR2 SQIVND (reference sequence). In DNA, the CDR3 is TGTGCCAGTAGTATCCTAGGACTAGCGGCACCGACCGGGGAGCTGTTTTTT. Residues: CASSILGLAAPTGELFF.

This chain links TRBV5-1 with TRBJ1-5, with 8 bases fitting TRBD1. The J segment lost 2 bases and the V segment lost 4 bases, leaving 2 bases of the junction unmatched. Per the germline V gene, CDR1 is SGHRS and CDR2 is YFSETQ. This CDR3 comprises 14 residues. In DNA form, the CDR3 reads TGCGCCAGCAGCCTGACAGGGGGCAATCAGCCCCAGCATTTT. Residues: CASSLTGGNQPQHF.

This chain joins TRBV6-1 and TRBJ1-5; tentatively, D is TRBD1 (5 bases). The V and J ends lost 4 bases and 6 bases respectively, with 10 bases between them. The CDR3 length is 13 residues. CDR1 and CDR2 (germline): MNHNS, SASEGT. The CDR3 region is CASSAGKGQPQHF. The CDR3 DNA reads TGTGCCAGCAGTGCAGGGAAGGGTCAGCCCCAGCATTTT.

The chain carries TRBV19 and TRBJ1-5; tentative D call: TRBD1 (6 bases). This CDR3 spans 14 amino acids. Looked up from germline, CDR1 is LNHDA and CDR2 is SQIVND (reference sequence). V lost 7 bases to trimming and J lost 6 bases, with 16 bases between them. The CDR3 nucleotides read TGTGCCAGTATTGCACAGGGTAGGGGTCAGCCCCAGCATTTT. Translating it yields CASIAQGRGQPQHF. The variable domain in full, completed from reference TRBV19 and TRBJ1-5, reads DGGITQSPKYLFRKEGQNVTLSCEQNLNHDAMYWYRQDPGQGLRLIYYSQIVNDFQKGDIAEGYSVSREKKESFPLTVTSAQKNPTAFYLCASIAQGRGQPQHFGDGTRLSIL.

This clone came up once. This sequence joins TRBV7-9 and TRBJ2-7; perhaps TRBD1 as D (5 bases). The germline V gene encodes CDR1 SEHNR and CDR2 FQNEAQ (reference sequence). The V and J ends lost 1 base and 0 bases respectively, with 7 bases between them. The length of the CDR3 is 14 residues. The CDR3 sequence: CASSLGGGSYEQYF. The CDR3 region has the DNA TGTGCCAGCAGCTTAGGGGGCGGCTCCTACGAGCAGTACTTC.

J is TRBJ1-6 and V is TRBV28; D call uncertain. V was trimmed by 8 bases and J by 6 bases, leaving 17 bases between them. The CDR3 runs to 15 residues. Germline loops: CDR1 MDHEN, CDR2 SYDVKM. The CDR3 region is CASLQSPAPNSPLHF. As DNA, the CDR3 is TGTGCCAGCCTACAGTCACCCGCGCCTAATTCACCCCTCCACTTT.

This clone showed up just once. The V and J genes are TRBV5-6 and TRBJ2-7, with D perhaps matching TRBD2 (5 bases). The CDR3 has 12 residues. Trimming removed 4 bases from V and 6 bases from J, with 11 bases in between. CDR1 and CDR2 from the germline V gene are SGHDT and YYEEEE. The CDR3 is CASSITRIEQYF. The CDR3 DNA is TGTGCCAGCAGCATAACTAGAATCGAGCAGTACTTC.

This clone is labeled as medium-sized. The gene calls are TRBV5-4 and TRBJ2-5; no clear D gene. This CDR3 region has 14 residues. Germline values: CDR1 SGHNT, CDR2 YYREEE (reference sequence). V shed 4 bases and J shed 4 bases, with 14 bases lying between them. CDR3: CASSSERFSETQYF. Here the CDR3 DNA reads TGTGCCAGCAGCAGCGAGAGATTTTCAGAGACCCAGTACTTC.

This clone has only a few counts. The DNA for the CDR3 is TGTGCCAGCGCAGGGTACATCTCCTACAATGAGCAGTTCTTC. The encoded protein is CASAGYISYNEQFF. This chain links TRBV28 with TRBJ2-1, with D possibly being TRBD1 (5 bases). V gave up 8 bases and J gave up 0 bases, with 11 bases separating them. The germline V gene encodes CDR1 MDHEN and CDR2 SYDVKM. The CDR3 is 14 amino acids. The full variable domain, its missing parts supplied by reference TRBV28 and TRBJ2-1, is DVKVTQSSRYLVKRTGEKVFLECVQDMDHENMFWYRQDPGLGLRLIYFSYDVKMKEKGDIPEGYSVSREKKERFSLILESASTNQTSMYLCASAGYISYNEQFFGPGTRLTVL.

The rearrangement links TRBV5-1 to TRBJ2-5; tentative D call: TRBD1 (6 bases). Near its end, the DNA agrees better with TRBJ2-7, so the J call may be wrong. Germline lookup yields CDR1 SGHRS and CDR2 YFSETQ. The CDR3 spans 13 residues. CDR3 amino acids: CASSNTGTYEQYF. In DNA form, the CDR3 reads TGCGCCAGCAGCAACACAGGGACCTACGAGCAGTACTTC.

The V gene is TRBV4-3, the J gene TRBJ1-6; D is perhaps TRBD1 (6 bases). Trimming took 1 base from V and 10 from J, leaving 11 bases between them. The CDR3 has 14 residues. Germline-derived CDR1 and CDR2 are LGHNA and YSLEER. In DNA, the CDR3 is TGCGCCAGCAGCCAAGCGGGGGGCTGGTCACCCCTCCACTTT. This encodes CASSQAGGWSPLHF.

The chain uses TRBV19 and TRBJ1-2, with D tentatively TRBD1 (6 bases). Trimming took off 1 base at V and 0 bases at J, with 12 bases between the two ends. This CDR3 is 16 amino acids long. Germline V CDR1 and CDR2: LNHDA, SQIVND (reference sequence). The CDR3 DNA reads as TGTGCCAGTAGTATAGGGGGGACACAAGCTAACTATGGCTACACCTTC. Protein product: CASSIGGTQANYGYTF.

This rearrangement joins TRBV19 to TRBJ2-1; D remains unclear. The germline V and J ends were trimmed by 3 bases and 4 bases, with 16 bases remaining between them. Looked up from germline, CDR1 is LNHDA and CDR2 is SQIVND (reference sequence). CDR3 size: 16 residues. CDR3 sequence reads: CASSIQWPIGYNEQFF. The CDR3 coding sequence is TGTGCCAGTAGTATTCAGTGGCCGATCGGGTACAATGAGCAGTTCTTC.